Presented here are 21 T cell receptor beta chains from one specimen sequenced in a study of CD4 T cells in relation to SARS-CoV-2 and coronaviruses. Assay used: immunoSEQ multiplex PCR; TCRdb lists only in-frame clones, some missing. The repertoire holds tens of thousands of clones, with roughly 88% as singletons. Input material: memory CD4+ T cells from PBMCs. The receptors originated from an adult with COVID-19.

The chain links TRBV7-3 to TRBJ1-2; TRBD1 agrees at 11 bases. The ends lost 5 bases at V and 9 bases at J; junction bases unmatched: 14. This CDR3 has 16 residues. CDR1 and CDR2 (germline): SGHTA, FQGTGA. CDR3 residues: CASSPNVGQGDGSYTF. Here the CDR3 DNA reads TGTGCCAGCAGCCCGAACGTGGGACAGGGGGACGGAAGCTACACCTTC.

This clone was picked up a small number of times. The rearrangement uses TRBV15 and TRBJ1-5, with D perhaps TRBD1 (5 bases). This CDR3 has 15 amino acids. Germline values: CDR1 LNHNV, CDR2 YYDKDF (reference sequence). The ends were cut back, 0 bases at V and 3 bases at J, with 9 bases in the middle. The CDR3 DNA reads as TGTGCCACCAGCAGAGAGGGACGGCACAATCAGCCCCAGCATTTT. Translation: CATSREGRHNQPQHF.

The CDR3 coding sequence is TGTGCCAGCAGCTGGACCCCGGGGGGGAGAACCGGGGAGCTGTTTTTT. This codes for CASSWTPGGRTGELFF. The rearrangement links TRBV5-4 to TRBJ2-2; 8 positions match TRBD2. CDR3 length: 16 amino acids. V gave up 3 bases and J gave up 5 bases; unmatched junction bases: 9. CDR1 SGHNT and CDR2 YYREEE come from the germline V gene (reference sequence).

The chain combines TRBV4-1 with TRBJ2-7; 9 bases agree with TRBD2. Per germline, CDR1 MGHRA and CDR2 YSYEKL. There are 17 residues in the CDR3. J was trimmed by 6 bases and V by 3 bases; bases with no gene match: 15. This CDR3 reads CASSQDLAGTSRGEQYF. CDR3 coding DNA: TGCGCCAGCAGCCAGGATCTTGCCGGGACTAGCAGGGGCGAGCAGTACTTC.

The count of this clone is one. The rearrangement joins TRBV11-2 to TRBJ2-7; D is tentatively TRBD1 or TRBD2 (5 bases each). V dropped 9 bases and J dropped 3 bases, with 21 bases sitting between them. Germline CDR1 reads SGHAT; CDR2 reads FQNNGV. There are 15 residues in the CDR3. CDR3 protein: CASLEAGWAGYEQYF. Here the CDR3 DNA reads TGTGCCAGTCTTGAGGCAGGGTGGGCGGGCTACGAGCAGTACTTC.

In this sample, this clone turned up once. The chain is built from TRBV5-6 and TRBJ1-2; D is ambiguous. CDR1 and CDR2 (germline): SGHDT, YYEEEE. V was shortened by 0 bases and J by 2 bases, with 5 bases between the two germline ends. This CDR3 spans 13 amino acids. The CDR3 reads CASSLEENYGYTF. The CDR3 nucleotides are TGTGCCAGCAGCTTGGAGGAGAACTATGGCTACACCTTC.

This rearrangement joins TRBV7-9 to TRBJ2-3; 10 bases align to TRBD2. CDR1 is SEHNR and CDR2 is FQNEAQ in the germline V gene (reference sequence). The CDR3 totals 15 residues. J was trimmed by 3 bases and V by 9 bases; bases with no gene match: 9. The CDR3 DNA follows: TGTGCCAGTGCACCTCTAGCGGGAGCAACAGATACGCAGTATTTT. Amino acid sequence: CASAPLAGATDTQYF.

V and J are TRBV5-6 and TRBJ2-5, with D maybe TRBD2 (6 bases). The V end lost 6 bases, the J end lost 2 bases, and 20 bases lay between the germline ends. Germline V lookup: CDR1 SGHDT, CDR2 YYEEEE. The length of the CDR3 is 16 residues. CDR3 loop: CASIRGRTIFQETQYF. CDR3 nucleotides: TGTGCCAGCATTCGGGGTCGGACTATCTTTCAAGAGACCCAGTACTTC.

The chain's CDR3 is CASSKTGGLTEAFF. CDR3 coding DNA: TGTGCCAGCAGTAAAACAGGGGGCCTCACTGAAGCTTTCTTT. The rearrangement links TRBV6-6 to TRBJ1-1; 9 bases map to TRBD1. CDR1 and CDR2 from the germline V gene are MNHNY and SVGAGI (reference sequence). V gave up 5 bases and J gave up 4 bases; unmatched junction bases: 5. The CDR3 has 14 amino acids.

Only a few counts were recorded for this clone. This chain uses TRBV19 with TRBJ2-1, with 9 bases identical to TRBD1. In germline, CDR1 is LNHDA, CDR2 SQIVND (reference sequence). The CDR3 is 13 amino acids. Germline trimming cut 5 bases from V and 7 bases from J; bases unmatched to any gene: 3. The chain's CDR3 is CASSDDRGNEQFF. Here the CDR3 DNA reads TGTGCCAGTAGTGATGACAGGGGGAATGAGCAGTTCTTC.

This chain uses TRBV7-9 with TRBJ1-3, with D possibly matching TRBD1 (6 bases). V lost 5 bases to trimming and J lost 4 bases, with 15 bases between them. Germline CDR1 reads SEHNR; CDR2 reads FQNEAQ (reference sequence). This CDR3 is 15 amino acids long. The CDR3, as DNA: TGTGCCAGCAGCCCCGGTGGTACAGGGGGAAACACCATATATTTT. Amino acids: CASSPGGTGGNTIYF.

J is TRBJ2-7 and V is TRBV7-2; 9 nucleotides agree with TRBD1. The germline gives CDR1 SGHTA, CDR2 FQGNSA. CDR3 size: 14 residues. The junction had 6 bases not matched to a gene; V was cut back by 3 bases and J by 6 bases. CDR3 in DNA: TGTGCCAGCAGCTTGGGGACAGGGTCGGGCGAGCAGTACTTC. This encodes CASSLGTGSGEQYF.

This chain joins TRBV19 and TRBJ1-6, with 8 bases aligning to TRBD1. This CDR3 has 15 residues. V dropped 5 bases and J dropped 7; count of bases not matched to a gene: 7. Germline assignment: CDR1 LNHDA and CDR2 SQIVND (reference sequence). The CDR3 DNA reads as TGTGCCAGTAGTCCCTGGACAGGGAGGAATTCACCCCTCCACTTT. Protein: CASSPWTGRNSPLHF.

The chain is built from TRBV7-3 and TRBJ2-5; D might be TRBD1 (5 bases). CDR3 length: 15 amino acids. Germline assignment: CDR1 SGHTA and CDR2 FQGTGA. V lost 1 base to trimming and J lost 1 base, with 10 bases between them. The DNA of the CDR3 is TGTGCCAGCAGCTTAATCTCAGGGCGCCAAGAGACCCAGTACTTC. Its protein product is CASSLISGRQETQYF.

V usage is TRBV19 and J usage is TRBJ2-2, with D possibly called TRBD1 or TRBD2 (5 bases each). From germline, CDR1 is LNHDA and CDR2 SQIVND (reference sequence). With 0 bases removed from V and 6 bases from J, the gap between germline ends came to 8 bases. The CDR3 length is 14 residues. The CDR3 bases are TGTGCCAGTAGTATAGATCGGGGCGCCGGGGAGCTGTTTTTT. Protein product: CASSIDRGAGELFF.

The chain combines TRBV11-3 with TRBJ2-3; D unresolved. Germline V gives CDR1 SGHNT, CDR2 YENEEA. V was cut by 3 bases and J by 2 bases, with 9 bases left in between. The CDR3 has 14 amino acids. For the CDR3, the DNA is TGTGCCAGCAGCTTTGGGCACACCACAGATACGCAGTATTTT. Residues: CASSFGHTTDTQYF.

The CDR3 sequence is CASIGGTGGAYNEQFF. CDR3 coding DNA: TGTGCCAGCATAGGGGGAACAGGGGGCGCTTACAATGAGCAGTTCTTC. This chain uses TRBV28 with TRBJ2-1; TRBD1 matches at 9 bases. The V gene's germline CDR1 is MDHEN and CDR2 SYDVKM. The CDR3 consists of 16 residues. Trimming removed 7 bases from V and 4 bases from J; junction bases left unmatched: 11.

The chain has TRBV6-5 and TRBJ2-3; no definite D call. The CDR3 totals 14 residues. With 10 bases removed from V and 2 bases from J, the gap between germline ends came to 16 bases. Germline loops: CDR1 MNHEY, CDR2 SVGAGI. CDR3 sequence: CATKNRPNTDTQYF. The CDR3 DNA reads TGTGCCACCAAAAACCGCCCTAACACAGATACGCAGTATTTT.

The chain is built from TRBV7-2 and TRBJ2-7; possibly TRBD2 for D (6 bases). V was trimmed by 5 bases and J by 8 bases, leaving 16 bases between them. The V gene's germline CDR1 is SGHTA and CDR2 FQGNSA. The CDR3 is 13 amino acids. CDR3 loop: CASSQISGTKQYF. Here the CDR3 DNA reads TGTGCCAGCAGCCAGATTAGCGGTACGAAGCAGTACTTC.

V and J are TRBV7-9 and TRBJ2-7; 11 positions agree with TRBD2. The CDR3 extends over 14 amino acids. Losses at the gene ends were 6 bases for V and 3 bases for J; bases not matched to a gene: 4. The germline gives CDR1 SEHNR, CDR2 FQNEAQ (reference sequence). The CDR3 nucleotides are TGTGCCAGCAGAACTAGCGGGGGCAGCTACGAGCAGTACTTC. This encodes CASRTSGGSYEQYF.

The chain links TRBV5-1 to TRBJ2-1; 12 bases are shared with TRBD2. The germline CDR1 and CDR2 sequences are SGHRS and YFSETQ. Losses at the gene ends were 7 bases for V and 9 bases for J; bases not matched to a gene: 11. The CDR3 loop spans 15 amino acids. This CDR3 is CASGPLTSGSSEQFF. The CDR3 nucleotides read TGCGCCAGCGGCCCCCTGACTAGCGGGAGCTCTGAGCAGTTCTTC.